One TCR beta chain is described in this entry. The antigen is not known. Sequencing was performed with immunoSEQ multiplex PCR; in TCRdb, only in-frame clones are kept and a portion is missing. The repertoire holds around 110,000 clones, with roughly nine tenths as singletons. The data originate from a study of graft-versus-host responses after intestinal transplantation. Study context: The recipients all started with anti-thymocyte globulin induction and then took tacrolimus and steroids for 3 to 4 years. General study results and limits: High graft-versus-host to host-versus-graft clonal ratios were seen in allografts of patients with graft-donor T cell macrochimerism. Levels of circulating GvH clones at their peak were associated with early post-transplant HvG declines. Analysis identified GvH clones in recipient marrow, with some appearing first in ileum or blood.

Germline V gene data show CDR1 as SGHRS and CDR2 as YFSETQ. The CDR3 consists of 15 residues. Trimming left V 4 bases short and J 7 bases short, with 18 bases between. The sequenced sample was unstimulated CD4+ T cells sorted from spleen or lymph node cells, obtained before intestinal transplant. V usage is TRBV5-1 and J usage is TRBJ1-5; perhaps TRBD1 as D (5 bases). This clonotype was obtained from a human donor who received an intestinal transplant. CDR3 coding DNA: TGCGCCAGCAGCCCCCGGGAGGGACCGGCCCAGCCCCAGCATTTT. Its translation: CASSPREGPAQPQHF.